Following are 29 T cell receptor beta chains from one sample sequenced in a study of tissue T cells after allogeneic stem cell transplantation. Assay: immunoSEQ multiplex PCR; the TCRdb copy retains only in-frame clones and omits some. This sample has some 25,000 clones, with 73% found just once. The input for sequencing was tissue from the ileum, taken at autopsy. The receptors derive from a female donor of 60 years or more with lung cancer.

J is TRBJ2-7 and V is TRBV29-1; unclear D gene. The germline V gene encodes CDR1 SQVTM and CDR2 ANQGSEA. Trimming shortened V by 7 bases and J by 5 bases, and 3 bases separated the two germline ends. The CDR3 has 8 residues. CDR3 coding DNA: TGCAGCGATAACGAGCAGTACTTC. Amino acid sequence: CSDNEQYF.

This clone showed up just a few times. The chain employs TRBV2 and TRBJ1-4; 7 bases match TRBD1. The CDR3 contains 15 residues. V lost 5 bases, J lost 8 bases, and 11 bases stayed unmatched. Germline V gene sequence: CDR1 SNHLY, CDR2 FYNNEI. As DNA, the CDR3 is TGTGCCAGCAGTCGGACGACAGCACAGGGGGAAAAACTGTTTTTT. Translating it yields CASSRTTAQGEKLFF.

The chain employs TRBV6-2 or TRBV6-3 and TRBJ2-2; the match to TRBD2 covers 13 bases. CDR1 is MNHEY and CDR2 is SVGEGT in the germline V gene. The CDR3 totals 16 residues. After removal of 6 bases from V and 4 bases from J, the junction contained 5 bases not matched to a gene. CDR3 in amino acids: CASSTGTSGATGELFF. For the CDR3, the DNA is TGTGCCAGCAGCACCGGGACTAGCGGGGCCACCGGGGAGCTGTTTTTT.

J is TRBJ1-2 and V is TRBV4-3; unclear D gene. Trimming took 3 bases from V and 3 from J, leaving 20 bases between them. The CDR3 runs 17 residues. From germline, CDR1 is LGHNA and CDR2 YSLEER. The CDR3 loop is CASSQTFSRGRDYGYTF. The CDR3 region has the DNA TGCGCCAGCAGCCAGACCTTCTCCCGTGGCAGAGACTATGGCTACACCTTC.

The gene calls are TRBV5-5 and TRBJ1-3; possible D gene TRBD1, 5 bases. The CDR3 has 17 residues. Trimming left V 4 bases short and J 1 base short, with 18 bases between. Germline V gene data show CDR1 as SGHKS and CDR2 as YYEKEE (reference sequence). The CDR3, as DNA: TGTGCCAGCAGCAACACCGGGACCCGACTTTCTGGAAACACCATATATTTT. Its protein is CASSNTGTRLSGNTIYF.

The chain recombines TRBV2 with TRBJ2-1; D might be TRBD1 (6 bases). The CDR3 spans 13 residues. Germline V gives CDR1 SNHLY, CDR2 FYNNEI. V was trimmed by 6 bases and J by 7 bases, leaving 13 bases between them. The CDR3 region is CASSGQRGNEQFF. CDR3 nucleotide sequence: TGTGCCAGCAGCGGACAGAGGGGGAATGAGCAGTTCTTC.

This clone appeared a single time. The rearrangement uses TRBV19 and TRBJ1-1, with a weak D call TRBD1 (6 bases). The CDR3 is 11 residues long. Germline V gives CDR1 LNHDA, CDR2 SQIVND (reference sequence). Trimming left V 7 bases short and J 7 bases short, with 10 bases between. CDR3 sequence (DNA): TGTGCCAGTAAGACAGGCCATGAAGCTTTCTTT. Its translation: CASKTGHEAFF.

V is TRBV30 and J is TRBJ2-5, with a tentative D call TRBD2 (5 bases). The V end was cut by 3 bases, the J end by 7 bases, with 12 bases between. The CDR3 contains 12 residues. The germline CDR1 and CDR2 sequences are GTSNPN and SVGIG (reference sequence). CDR3 in DNA: TGTGCCTGGAGGCCGGGGTCCGGGACCCAGTACTTC. Translating gives CAWRPGSGTQYF.

This chain connects TRBV18 to TRBJ2-2, with 8 nucleotides matching TRBD2. Germline-derived CDR1 and CDR2 are KGHSH and LQKENI. The CDR3 extends over 18 amino acids. V lost 1 base, J lost 4 bases, and 11 bases stayed unmatched. CDR3 in amino acids: CASSPRTSYYSGTGELFF. As DNA, the CDR3 is TGTGCCAGCTCACCACGGACTAGCTACTACTCCGGCACCGGGGAGCTGTTTTTT.

This chain uses TRBV6-1 with TRBJ1-4, with D possibly being TRBD1 (5 bases). Germline V CDR1 and CDR2: MNHNS, SASEGT. V shed 3 bases and J shed 8 bases, with 13 bases lying between them. The CDR3 loop spans 14 amino acids. The chain's CDR3 is CASSDLRGSEKLFF. CDR3 bases: TGTGCCAGCAGTGACCTGCGGGGGTCAGAAAAACTGTTTTTT.

The rearrangement links TRBV7-6 to TRBJ1-5, with 7 nucleotides matching TRBD1. The CDR3 extends over 14 amino acids. V shed 6 bases and J 6 bases; nucleotides not matched to a gene: 8. CDR1 and CDR2 (germline): SGHVS, FNYEAQ. CDR3 coding DNA: TGTGCCAGCAGTCCCAACAGGGGAGGTCAGCCCCAGCATTTT. It translates to CASSPNRGGQPQHF.

On this clone: A much larger clone differs by one base, so this may be a read error. Other nucleotide sequences from this sample produce the same CDR3. The chain has TRBV7-2 and TRBJ2-5; D gene uncertain. Germline CDR1 reads SGHTA; CDR2 reads FQGNSA. The CDR3 length is 13 residues. Trimming stripped 2 bases from V and 1 base from J, with 5 bases between. CDR3 protein: CASSLTPQETQYF. The CDR3 DNA reads as TGTGCCAGCAGCTTAACGCCCCAAGAGACCCAGTACTTC.

The J gene is TRBJ1-1, the V gene TRBV5-1; perhaps TRBD1 as D (6 bases). Germline values: CDR1 SGHRS, CDR2 YFSETQ. Trimming stripped 0 bases from V and 0 bases from J, with 6 bases between. The length of the CDR3 is 14 residues. CDR3 protein: CASSLGTVNTEAFF. Written as DNA, the CDR3 is TGCGCCAGCAGCTTGGGGACAGTGAACACTGAAGCTTTCTTT.

The V and J genes are TRBV10-3 and TRBJ2-1; D is possibly TRBD2 (5 bases). This CDR3 has 13 amino acids. V lost 5 bases, J lost 5 bases, and 10 bases lay in between. Germline CDR1 and CDR2: ENHRY and SYGVKD. DNA for the CDR3: TGTGCCATCAGTTCTAAGGAGGACAATGAGCAGTTCTTC. It specifies CAISSKEDNEQFF.

CDR3 nucleotide sequence: TGCGCCAGCAGCTTGGGGGGGTCCGATACGCAGTATTTT. It encodes CASSLGGSDTQYF. V usage is TRBV5-1 and J usage is TRBJ2-3; D assignment may be TRBD1 or TRBD2 (5 bases each). Germline V CDR1 and CDR2: SGHRS, YFSETQ. V gave up 0 bases and J gave up 6 bases, with 8 bases separating them. This CDR3 is 13 amino acids long.

The chain combines TRBV12-3 or TRBV12-4 with TRBJ1-1; perhaps TRBD1 as D (6 bases). CDR3 size: 13 residues. Trimming cost V 3 bases and J 6 bases, with 11 bases left between them. The chain's CDR3 is CASSFRRGAEAFF. The DNA for the CDR3 is TGTGCCAGCAGTTTCCGCAGGGGAGCTGAAGCTTTCTTT.

The V gene is TRBV6-2 or TRBV6-3, the J gene TRBJ1-6; tentatively, D is TRBD1 (6 bases). Germline lookup yields CDR1 MNHEY and CDR2 SVGEGT. The CDR3 is 17 amino acids. Trimming left V 6 bases short and J 0 bases short, with 15 bases between. The chain's CDR3 is CASSRRQASSYNSPLHF. The DNA for the CDR3 is TGTGCCAGCAGCCGACGACAGGCAAGCTCCTATAATTCACCCCTCCACTTT.

This clone was seen only a few times. At one of its ends the junction is not consistent with the germline gene, which may arise from a read error. CDR3 loop: CASSQVVGNLFF. In nucleotides, the CDR3 is TGTGCCAGCAGCCAAGTTGTTGGGAACCTTTTCTTC. The chain recombines TRBV14 with TRBJ2-7; D gene unclear. The CDR3 sequence is 12 residues long. The germline gives CDR1 SGHDN, CDR2 FVKESK.

V is TRBV30 and J is TRBJ2-1, with no clear D. V was cut by 2 bases and J by 10 bases, with 9 bases left in between. CDR1 is GTSNPN, CDR2 SVGIG, per germline (reference sequence). The CDR3 loop spans 11 amino acids. The CDR3 region is CAWSSGKEQFF. CDR3 nucleotides: TGTGCCTGGAGTTCTGGGAAGGAGCAGTTCTTC.

The J gene is TRBJ1-1, the V gene TRBV25-1; D may be TRBD1 (5 bases). The CDR3 spans 13 residues. Deletions cut 7 bases from V and 4 bases from J, with 13 bases between. Germline CDR1 and CDR2: MGHDK and SYGVNS. Here the CDR3 reads CASTKGRGTEAFF. CDR3 in DNA: TGTGCCAGCACGAAGGGGCGAGGCACTGAAGCTTTCTTT.

In its sample, this clone was seen a few times. The V and J genes are TRBV6-2 or TRBV6-3 and TRBJ2-7; 14 bases align to TRBD2. The CDR3 spans 16 residues. V shed 5 bases, J shed 6 bases, and the junction held 9 bases outside the gene matches. Germline V gives CDR1 MNHEY, CDR2 SVGEGT. The CDR3 reads CASSPRLAGGPPEQYF. DNA of the CDR3: TGTGCCAGCAGTCCGAGACTAGCGGGAGGGCCTCCCGAGCAGTACTTC.

This chain connects TRBV7-2 to TRBJ1-5; tentative D call: TRBD1 (5 bases). The CDR3 loop spans 13 amino acids. V was trimmed by 5 bases and J by 4 bases, leaving 9 bases between them. Germline-derived CDR1 and CDR2 are SGHTA and FQGNSA. Written as DNA, the CDR3 is TGTGCCAGCAGCCCGTGGGGGAATCAGCCCCAGCATTTT. This translates into CASSPWGNQPQHF.

This clone has just a few counts. The chain carries TRBV10-1 and TRBJ2-2; 8 bases match TRBD1. CDR1 WNHNN and CDR2 SYGVQD come from the germline V gene (reference sequence). J lost 4 bases, V lost 3 bases, and 13 bases had no gene match. The CDR3 has 18 amino acids. DNA for the CDR3: TGCGCCAGCAGTGATGCATTCACCAGGGGGCGCATCACCGGGGAGCTGTTTTTT. Translated: CASSDAFTRGRITGELFF.

The rearrangement links TRBV13 to TRBJ2-3, with D unclear. The CDR3 extends over 14 amino acids. Germline assignment: CDR1 PRHDT and CDR2 FYEKMQ (reference sequence). The ends were cut back, 4 bases at V and 7 bases at J, with 15 bases in the middle. In DNA form, the CDR3 reads TGTGCCAGCAGCTCAGCCCTAGTTCCGAATACGCAGTATTTT. The encoded protein is CASSSALVPNTQYF.

Comment on this clone: This specimen includes other DNA sequences encoding the same CDR3. The chain joins TRBV2 to TRBJ2-5, with unresolved D. The length of the CDR3 is 12 residues. Germline CDR1 and CDR2: SNHLY and FYNNEI. V lost 3 bases and J 4 bases, leaving 6 bases between the germline ends. This chain's CDR3 is CASSETRETQYF. The CDR3 nucleotides are TGTGCCAGCAGTGAGACGAGAGAGACCCAGTACTTC.

The chain joins TRBV30 to TRBJ2-2; TRBD1 matches at 9 bases. After removal of 4 bases from V and 7 bases from J, the junction contained 7 bases not matched to a gene. This CDR3 comprises 14 residues. Germline CDR1 is GTSNPN and CDR2 is SVGIG (reference sequence). CDR3 DNA sequence: TGTGCCTGGACCAGGGACAGGGCAGACGGGGAGCTGTTTTTT. Amino acids: CAWTRDRADGELFF.

The rearrangement joins TRBV2 to TRBJ2-1; D assignment may be TRBD1 or TRBD2 (5 bases each). The germline CDR1 and CDR2 sequences are SNHLY and FYNNEI. Trimming removed 6 bases at V and 4 bases at J, with 10 bases between. This CDR3 has 13 amino acids. The CDR3 DNA sequence: TGTGCCAGCAGCGGGACCCGATACAATGAGCAGTTCTTC. Residues: CASSGTRYNEQFF.

The chain couples TRBV7-2 to TRBJ2-5; 11 bases agree with TRBD2. The CDR3 sequence is 16 residues long. The V gene end was trimmed by 1 base and the J gene end by 2 bases; junction bases not matched to a gene: 3. Germline CDR1 reads SGHTA; CDR2 reads FQGNSA. CDR3 protein: CASSLGVAGGQETQYF. For the CDR3, the DNA is TGTGCCAGCAGCTTAGGGGTAGCGGGGGGGCAAGAGACCCAGTACTTC. Supplemented by reference TRBV7-2 and TRBJ2-5, the full variable domain reads GAGVSQSPSNKVTEKGKDVELRCDPISGHTALYWYRQSLGQGLEFLIYFQGNSAPDKSGLPSDRFSAERTGGSVSTLTIQRTQQEDSAVYLCASSLGVAGGQETQYFGPGTRLLVL.

The rearrangement uses TRBV3-1 (or the pseudogene TRBV3-2) and TRBJ2-3; D is uncertain. This CDR3 contains 13 residues. V was trimmed by 0 bases and J by 4 bases, leaving 5 bases between them. Germline V gene lookup returns CDR1 LGHDT and CDR2 YNNKEL (reference sequence). The CDR3 DNA follows: TGTGCCAGCAGCCAAGAGTGGGCAGATACGCAGTATTTT. Translated: CASSQEWADTQYF.